This TCR beta chain was captured by sequencing in a study of cytomegalovirus exposure and HLA in healthy donors (dated by TCRdb to about 2017). About the study as a whole: An earlier analysis of more than 550 of the donors reported under 300 Gb of sequence data and roughly 120 million unique TCR beta sequences obtained from roughly 180 million T cells. An early release that covered around 590 HLA-typed donors contained about 300 gigabases of sequencing data and tens of millions of unique TCR sequences. In a later genetic analysis, genome-wide SNP genotypes for about 60% of the 666 donors were used, and that subset was treated as a discovery cohort. In addition to the first cohort of around 670 subjects, a separate validation cohort of 120 different subjects was used. Roughly five DR-DQ haplotypes were treated as single units for association and clustering because of strong linkage in the cohort. The later analysis used no new phenotypic data to find candidate immune exposures, relying instead on TCR beta sequences and their occurrence across donors. Every discovery cohort repertoire had been produced on one sequencing platform. Class I and class II HLA loci were covered by the typing at four-digit resolution. Using immunosequencing, the study profiled T cell repertoires from 500 to 800 subjects and related those repertoires to cytomegalovirus serostatus. The genetic ancestry cluster associated with self-reported Caucasian donors included roughly 84% of the 300 to 450 genotyped donors. Donor age, sex, ethnicity and CMV serostatus were compiled alongside the repertoire data. To predict cytomegalovirus infection status, the study brought together high-throughput TCR immunosequencing, statistical association of individual TCRs with disease status, and machine learning. Among 300 to 500 genotyped donors of the cohort, an average of roughly 230,000 unique TCR beta nucleotide sequences was sequenced per donor, of which about 19% were non-productive. In a later analysis, previously published TCR beta repertoires from several hundred donors were re-analyzed and high-resolution HLA genotyping was added so that TCR occurrence patterns could be studied. In an earlier analysis of roughly 540 of the donors, high-throughput TCR beta sequencing was used to judge whether each TCR beta V gene segment behaved as functional or pseudogenic. The study aimed to test whether signatures of past pathogen exposure could be identified by cataloging public T cell receptors. The number of donors typed differed by locus, with about 620-630 for A, B, C, DRB1 and DQB1, roughly 520 for DQA1, approximately 580 for DPA1, and around 450 for DPB1. What the work shows at the level of the full study, not this receptor alone: Compared with the approximately 710-donor mean, donors in an Asian-associated ancestry cluster had fewer N-insertions in productive TCRs, according to a later genetic analysis. Cytomegalovirus status was reported to be diagnosed by the classifier with high specificity and sensitivity in both the original and validation cohorts. Sequencing depth was assumed to be roughly uniform across donors in the presence/absence analyses, though that assumption may not hold. Linkage disequilibrium might explain the correlated functional status among segregating V segments, but an unknown experimental factor could not be ruled out. Three of the identified cytomegalovirus-associated TCR beta chains were confirmed in vitro to be specific for cytomegalovirus antigens. In a later analysis, HLA-associated TCR beta chains showed more clonal expansion and lower generation probabilities than non-associated chains that were equally common. In the study, some 180 TCR beta chains were listed as associated with cytomegalovirus. A further reported finding was that TCR beta sequences accurately predicted the HLA-A and HLA-B alleles for most subjects in the first cohort. In a later analysis, most CMV-associated TCR beta chains were found to appear HLA-restricted, with HLA associations seemingly driven largely by CMV exposure. In a later analysis, 16,951 TCR beta sequences were associated with specific HLA alleles at a false discovery rate of 0.05. For the cohort, immune exposure information was limited to CMV serostatus. An association between a missense DCLRE1C variant and V-gene and J-gene trimming of TCR beta chains was found in a later genetic analysis and replicated in an independent cohort. Because HLA typing was missing for some donors at each locus, association tests included only the typed subset. Because the 87-base-pair reads could not distinguish some IMGT-functional V segments, including TRBV6-2 and TRBV6-3, those segments were excluded. Strong co-occurrence of HLA alleles, especially DR and DQ, made assigning TCR associations to individual alleles difficult. In an earlier analysis of about 540 of the donors, most TCR beta V segments were observed in productive rearrangements about 90% or about 30% of the time, broadly matching IMGT annotations. This cohort had only TCR beta chains sequenced, and the lack of alpha or paired-chain data limited which features could be detected. According to a later analysis, parvovirus B19, influenza, CMV and Epstein-Barr virus appeared linked to several top co-occurrence clusters. Approximately 16 rarely observed V segments, including chromosome 9 orphons, were excluded from the earlier analysis of approximately 600 of the donors because counts were too low. A cluster of highly shared sequence variants was judged likely to be a technical artifact of the sequencing pipeline. The authors suggested that the approach could potentially be extended to other disease states and immunological phenotypes. According to a later analysis, TCR association rates differed among HLA loci, with DRB1 alleles showing the most associated TCRs and HLA-C alleles showing the fewest. While some public TCRs were present in many individuals, most TCR sequences turned up only very rarely across donors.

Measured from the cysteine to the phenylalanine, the CDR3 is 13 residues long. Just CDR3 DNA is preserved here, 39 bases in frame from base 1. For CDR1 and CDR2, the germline V gene lists MNHEY and SVGAGI. The V and J ends are trimmed by 5 bases and 7 bases, leaving 12 bases between them. Details on this clone: Its antigen is unknown. The record has no base qualities; no much larger clone is one base away.

Library preparation employed the immunoSEQ multiplex PCR assay. The multiplex PCR relied on a mix of 60 forward primers for TCR Vbeta segments and 13 reverse primers for TCR Jbeta segments. A multiplex PCR assay on genomic DNA amplified the CDR3 region of rearranged TCR beta genes. The Illumina HiSeq System was used to sequence the amplified TCR beta libraries as 87-base-pair reads. The original methods were these. A later analysis tallied 70 million to 100 million unique TCR beta chains across the 640 or so repertoires, and some 12 million of those chains were shared by two or more donors. Raw reads were error-corrected and collapsed into unique sequences with a nearest-neighbor algorithm that merged closely related sequences to remove PCR and sequencing errors. V, D and J gene segments were assigned by aligning CDR3 sequences to IMGT reference sequences. For a sequence to be retained, at least a six-nucleotide match to both a V gene segment and a J gene segment was required. Rearrangements were called productive when the CDR3 lacked stop codons and stayed in frame with V and J; all others were non-productive. CDR3 was defined by IMGT convention, running from the second conserved V-encoded cysteine to the conserved J-encoded phenylalanine. The earlier analysis of some 600 of the donors excluded sequences that lacked an unambiguous match to a single V gene segment. In an earlier analysis of 450 to 750 of the donors, a V segment was called functional when productive rearrangements were above 56.7%, and segregating when the standard deviation between donors exceeded 5%. To diagnose cytomegalovirus status from the catalog of TCR beta chain sequences, a statistical classification framework was built. In a later analysis, TCR nucleotide sequences were compared against IMGT/GENE-DB human TR gene sequences so that V and J genes could be assigned. In a later analysis, CDR3 sequences and most-parsimonious VDJ recombination scenarios were assigned using the TCRdist pipeline. In a later analysis, each TCR beta chain was defined by its CDR3 amino acid sequence together with its V-gene family, and reads lacking a unique V-gene family were excluded. As a way to deal with suspected cross-contamination and a sequencing artifact, a later analysis dropped hundreds of nucleotide sequences that were highly shared and had low generation probability. In a later analysis, a clonal expansion index for each public chain was calculated from normalized within-repertoire ranks of inferred template counts. In a later analysis, generation probabilities were computed using a VDJ recombination model fitted to out-of-frame rearrangements, and the results were checked against IGoR. Hypergeometric tests were used in a later analysis to score TCR-TCR, TCR-HLA and TCR-CMV co-occurrence, with a repertoire-size bias correction applied to the TCR pairs. False discovery rates were estimated in a later analysis by permuting HLA or CMV assignments 20 times. In a later analysis, co-occurring TCRs were grouped with DBSCAN, and TCRdist sequence similarity was added when clustering was performed within HLA-allele-positive subsets. Repertoires with fewer than 30,000 or more than 120,000 public chains were left out of co-occurrence clustering, as were five repertoires with anomalous nucleotide sharing. In its TCRdb copy, this immuneACCESS table keeps in-frame sequences only and misses some clones. Where compared with another copy, unresolved V genes explain less than half of these, and the others have no known cause. Clonal size and the V and J genes are those of that table, whereas D and trimming came from the DNA. The sample table lists around 150,000 clones, approximately 80% of them with a count of one. Approximately 4.2% of the sample belongs to the ten largest clones.

In total, fewer than 750 healthy bone marrow donors made up the cohort. At the time of sampling, every cohort member was nominally healthy, though immune exposures that went unrecorded were likely present. The donor was CMV seropositive and belonged to the group of 250 to 350 seropositive cohort members. Every donor gave a peripheral blood sample, and the peripheral blood mononuclear cells from that sample were used for TCR beta sequencing. Genomic DNA extraction from the blood cell samples was performed with the Qiagen DNeasy Blood Extraction Kit. Sequencing used PBMCs. This sequence was found in a woman in her forties in good health and CMV-seropositive. The sequence links TRBV6-5 to TRBJ2-1; the D region possibly corresponds to TRBD2 (6 bases align). The DNA is TGTGCCAGCAGTCCAGCGGGCCCTAATGAGCAGTTCTTC. Protein translation: CASSPAGPNEQFF.